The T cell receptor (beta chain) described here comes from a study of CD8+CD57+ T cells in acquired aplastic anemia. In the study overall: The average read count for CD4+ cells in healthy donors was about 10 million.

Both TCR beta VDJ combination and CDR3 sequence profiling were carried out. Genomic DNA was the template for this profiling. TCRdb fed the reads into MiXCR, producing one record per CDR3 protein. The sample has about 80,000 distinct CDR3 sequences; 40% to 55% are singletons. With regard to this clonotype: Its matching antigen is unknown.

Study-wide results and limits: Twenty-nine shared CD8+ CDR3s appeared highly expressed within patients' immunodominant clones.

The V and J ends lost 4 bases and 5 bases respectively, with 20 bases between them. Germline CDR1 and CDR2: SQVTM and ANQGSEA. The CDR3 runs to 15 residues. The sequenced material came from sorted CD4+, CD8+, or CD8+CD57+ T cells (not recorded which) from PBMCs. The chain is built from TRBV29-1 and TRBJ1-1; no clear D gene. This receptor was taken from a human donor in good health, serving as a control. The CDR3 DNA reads TGCAGCGTTGTAGGTTCAGTAGGAGGAGGAACTGAAGCTTTCTTT. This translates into CSVVGSVGGGTEAFF.